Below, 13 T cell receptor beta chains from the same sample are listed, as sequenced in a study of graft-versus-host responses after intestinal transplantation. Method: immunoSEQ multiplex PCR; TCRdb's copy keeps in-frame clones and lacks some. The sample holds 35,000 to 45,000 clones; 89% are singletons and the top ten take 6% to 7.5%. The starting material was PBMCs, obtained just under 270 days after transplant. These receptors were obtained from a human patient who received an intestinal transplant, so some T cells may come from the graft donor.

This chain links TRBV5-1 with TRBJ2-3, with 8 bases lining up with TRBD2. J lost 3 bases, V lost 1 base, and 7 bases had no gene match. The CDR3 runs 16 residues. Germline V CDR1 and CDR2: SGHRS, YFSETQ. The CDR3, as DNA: TGCGCCAGCAGCTTGCGATTCGCGGGGGGAACAGATACGCAGTATTTT. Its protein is CASSLRFAGGTDTQYF.

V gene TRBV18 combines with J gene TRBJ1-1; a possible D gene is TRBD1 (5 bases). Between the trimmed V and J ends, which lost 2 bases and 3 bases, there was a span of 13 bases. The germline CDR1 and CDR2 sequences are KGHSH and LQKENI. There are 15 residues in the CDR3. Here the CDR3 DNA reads TGTGCCAGCTCACCAAACCTCGTAGGGGACACTGAAGCTTTCTTT. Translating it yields CASSPNLVGDTEAFF.

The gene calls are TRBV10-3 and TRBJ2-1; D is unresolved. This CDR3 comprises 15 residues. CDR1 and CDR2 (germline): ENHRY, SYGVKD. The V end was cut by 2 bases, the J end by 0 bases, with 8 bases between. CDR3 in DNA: TGTGCCATCAGTGAGAGGGTCTTCTCCTACAATGAGCAGTTCTTC. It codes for CAISERVFSYNEQFF.

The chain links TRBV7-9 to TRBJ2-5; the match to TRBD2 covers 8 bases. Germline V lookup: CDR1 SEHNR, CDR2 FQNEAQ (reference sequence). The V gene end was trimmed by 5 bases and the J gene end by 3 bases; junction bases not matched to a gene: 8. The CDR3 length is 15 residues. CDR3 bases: TGTGCCAGCAGCCAAAGGGGGACTAGAGAAGAGACCCAGTACTTC. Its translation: CASSQRGTREETQYF.

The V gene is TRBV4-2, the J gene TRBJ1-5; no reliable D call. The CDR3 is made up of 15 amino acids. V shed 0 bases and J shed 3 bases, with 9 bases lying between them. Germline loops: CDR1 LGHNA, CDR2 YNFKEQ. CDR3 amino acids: CASSQDWQNNQPQHF. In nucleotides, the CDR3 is TGTGCCAGCAGCCAAGATTGGCAGAACAATCAGCCCCAGCATTTT.

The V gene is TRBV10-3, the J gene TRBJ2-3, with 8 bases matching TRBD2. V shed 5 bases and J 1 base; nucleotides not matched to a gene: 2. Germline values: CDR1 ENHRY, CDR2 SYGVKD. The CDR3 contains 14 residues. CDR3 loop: CAISKAGGTDTQYF. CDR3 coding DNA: TGTGCCATCAGTAAAGCGGGGGGCACAGATACGCAGTATTTT.

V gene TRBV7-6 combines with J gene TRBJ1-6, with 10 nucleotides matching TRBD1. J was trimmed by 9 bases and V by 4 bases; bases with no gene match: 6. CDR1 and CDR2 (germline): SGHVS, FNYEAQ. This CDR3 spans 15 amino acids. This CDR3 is CASSSGQGGSSPLHF. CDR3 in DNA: TGTGCCAGCAGCTCCGGACAGGGGGGGAGTTCACCCCTCCACTTT.

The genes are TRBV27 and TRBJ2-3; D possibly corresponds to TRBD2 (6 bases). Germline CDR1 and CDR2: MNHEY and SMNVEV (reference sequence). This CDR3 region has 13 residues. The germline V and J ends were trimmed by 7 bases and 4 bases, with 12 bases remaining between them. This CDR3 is CASTGGIADTQYF. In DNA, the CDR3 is TGTGCCAGCACTGGGGGGATCGCAGATACGCAGTATTTT.

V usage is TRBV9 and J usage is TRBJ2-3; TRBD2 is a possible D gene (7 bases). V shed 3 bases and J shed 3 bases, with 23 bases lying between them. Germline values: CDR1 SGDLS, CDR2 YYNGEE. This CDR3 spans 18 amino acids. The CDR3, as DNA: TGTGCCAGCAGCGCGGGCCCCGGGGGGCGGGTATGGACAGATACGCAGTATTTT. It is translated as CASSAGPGGRVWTDTQYF.

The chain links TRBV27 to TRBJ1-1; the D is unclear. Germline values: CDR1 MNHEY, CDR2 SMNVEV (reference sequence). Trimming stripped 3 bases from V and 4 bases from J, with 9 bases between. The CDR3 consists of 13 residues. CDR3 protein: CASSFGVGTEAFF. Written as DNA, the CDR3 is TGTGCCAGCAGTTTCGGGGTGGGCACTGAAGCTTTCTTT.

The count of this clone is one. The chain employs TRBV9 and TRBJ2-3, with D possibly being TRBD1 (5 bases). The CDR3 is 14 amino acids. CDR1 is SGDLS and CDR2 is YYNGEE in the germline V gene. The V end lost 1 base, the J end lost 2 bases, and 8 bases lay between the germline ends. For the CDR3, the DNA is TGTGCCAGCAGCGTAACAGGAAACACAGATACGCAGTATTTT. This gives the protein CASSVTGNTDTQYF.

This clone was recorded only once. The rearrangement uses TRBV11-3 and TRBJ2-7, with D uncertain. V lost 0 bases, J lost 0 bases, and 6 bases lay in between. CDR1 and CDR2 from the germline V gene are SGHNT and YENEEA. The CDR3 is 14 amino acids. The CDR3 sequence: CASSLETDSYEQYF. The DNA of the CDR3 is TGTGCCAGCAGCTTAGAGACCGACTCCTACGAGCAGTACTTC.

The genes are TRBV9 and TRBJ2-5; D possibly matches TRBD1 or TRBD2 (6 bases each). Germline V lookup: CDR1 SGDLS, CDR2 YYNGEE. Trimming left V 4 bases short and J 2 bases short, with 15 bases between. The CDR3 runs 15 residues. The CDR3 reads CASSSRGPTQETQYF. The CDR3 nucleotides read TGTGCCAGCAGCTCCCGGGGGCCTACTCAAGAGACCCAGTACTTC.